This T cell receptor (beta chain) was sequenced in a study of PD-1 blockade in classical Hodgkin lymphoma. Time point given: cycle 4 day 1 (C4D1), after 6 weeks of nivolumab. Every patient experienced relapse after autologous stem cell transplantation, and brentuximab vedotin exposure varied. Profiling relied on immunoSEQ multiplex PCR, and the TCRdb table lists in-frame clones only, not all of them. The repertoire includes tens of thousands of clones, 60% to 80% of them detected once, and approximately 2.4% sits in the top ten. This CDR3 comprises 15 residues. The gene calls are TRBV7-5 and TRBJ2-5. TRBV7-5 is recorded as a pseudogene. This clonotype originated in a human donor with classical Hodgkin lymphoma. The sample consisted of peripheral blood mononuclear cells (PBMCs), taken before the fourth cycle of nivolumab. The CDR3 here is CARSRWTLGQETQYF. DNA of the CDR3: TGTGCCAGAAGCCGGTGGACCTTGGGTCAGGAGACCCAGTACTTC.